The 24 T cell receptor beta chains reported below all come from one sample, sequenced in a study of CXCR3-negative and CXCR3-positive naive CD8 T cells. UMI-labeled 5' RACE yielded the TRB cDNA libraries. Each CDR3 protein gets one entry in TCRdb, which reprocessed the 5' RACE reads and gives no DNA. This sample lists about 56,000 distinct CDR3 sequences; its ten largest clones have about 20%. Material for sequencing was memory CD8+ T cells from blood. The receptors derive from a human donor in good health. Some clones in this sample may be carry-over from other donors' samples.

The chain employs TRBV29-1 and TRBJ2-7; the D gene TCRdb calls, TRBD2, cannot be checked with no DNA. The germline gives CDR1 SQVTM, CDR2 ANQGSEA. CDR3 length: 16 amino acids. The CDR3 loop reads CSVESSSRGLPYEQYF.

The CDR3 reads CASSRGGYEQYF. V is TRBV19 and J is TRBJ2-7; TCRdb's D gene call, TRBD1, goes unchecked for lack of DNA. Per germline, CDR1 LNHDA and CDR2 SQIVND (reference sequence). This CDR3 spans 12 amino acids.

This chain connects TRBV11-3 to TRBJ2-3; absent DNA, TCRdb's TRBD1 call cannot be checked. The CDR3 runs to 16 residues. Germline CDR1 and CDR2: SGHNT and YENEEA. The CDR3 loop reads CASSFRQGGLTDTQYF.

The rearrangement uses TRBV5-1 and TRBJ2-2. From germline, CDR1 is SGHRS and CDR2 YFSETQ. This CDR3 comprises 16 residues. The CDR3 spells CASSLYPTVSTGELFF.

This chain links TRBV12-3 or TRBV12-4 with TRBJ2-7. This CDR3 is 13 amino acids long. The CDR3 reads CASSLFLGYEQYF.

The chain combines TRBV7-9 with TRBJ2-5; the D call of TRBD2 rests on TCRdb alone, since no DNA is present to check it. Germline CDR1 and CDR2: SEHNR and FQNEAQ (reference sequence). The CDR3 sequence is 14 residues long. The CDR3 sequence: CASSLQGPQETQYF.

The chain links TRBV12-3 or TRBV12-4 to TRBJ2-5. This CDR3 is built from 12 residues. CDR3 residues: CASSFGVETQYF.

The gene calls are TRBV10-3 and TRBJ2-1; absent DNA, TCRdb's TRBD2 call cannot be checked. CDR1 and CDR2 from the germline V gene are ENHRY and SYGVKD. The CDR3 consists of 18 residues. CDR3 region: CAISESGLGQFRRNEQFF.

This sequence joins TRBV5-6 and TRBJ2-1; no DNA is available, so the TRBD1 call from TCRdb remains unchecked. The CDR3 totals 14 residues. Germline V gives CDR1 SGHDT, CDR2 YYEEEE. Here the CDR3 reads CASSLDRRRNEQFF. The full variable domain, in which reference TRBV5-6 and TRBJ2-1 provide the parts outside the CDR3, is DAGVTQSPTHLIKTRGQQVTLRCSPKSGHDTVSWYQQALGQGPQFIFQYYEEEERQRGNFPDRFSGHQFPNYSSELNVNALLLGDSALYLCASSLDRRRNEQFFGPGTRLTVL.

The gene calls are TRBV7-2 and TRBJ1-1; with no DNA, the TCRdb D assignment of TRBD1 cannot be verified. This CDR3 has 14 amino acids. Germline V gene data show CDR1 as SGHTA and CDR2 as FQGNSA. The CDR3 here is CASSYTGGNTEAFF.

The rearrangement uses TRBV7-3 and TRBJ1-1. CDR1 is SGHTA, CDR2 FQGTGA, per germline. This CDR3 is 13 amino acids long. The CDR3 here is CASSLTFVAEAFF.

By frequency, this clonotype is medium-sized. V and J are TRBV7-2 and TRBJ2-3. The germline CDR1 and CDR2 sequences are SGHTA and FQGNSA. This CDR3 has 12 amino acids. The CDR3 reads CASSYMGDTQYF.

The rearrangement links TRBV6-2 or TRBV6-3 to TRBJ1-5; there is no DNA to check the TCRdb D call of TRBD1. Germline-derived CDR1 and CDR2 are MNHEY and SVGEGT. This CDR3 comprises 13 residues. The CDR3 protein is CASRQGVEQPQHF.

The CDR3 here is CASSWTPYEQFF. The J gene is TRBJ2-1, the V gene TRBV7-3; TCRdb lists TRBD2, though no DNA is available to test this call. CDR1 SGHTA and CDR2 FQGTGA come from the germline V gene. The CDR3 has 12 residues.

The gene calls are TRBV5-4 and TRBJ2-3; the TCRdb D gene call, TRBD2, has no DNA to confirm it. CDR1 and CDR2 (germline): SGHNT, YYREEE (reference sequence). This CDR3 has 18 residues. CDR3: CASSLGPSGGALVDTQYF.

This chain connects TRBV6-4 to TRBJ2-1; with no DNA, the TCRdb D assignment of TRBD2 cannot be verified. The CDR3 consists of 14 residues. Germline CDR1 MRHNA, CDR2 SNTAGT. The CDR3 reads CASGVSSEYNEQFF.

V usage is TRBV4-3 and J usage is TRBJ2-1; TCRdb picks TRBD2, but there is no DNA to check that call. Germline V gene sequence: CDR1 LGHNA, CDR2 YSLEER. The length of the CDR3 is 17 residues. The CDR3 reads CASSQEETSYSYNEQFF.

This chain joins TRBV3-1 and TRBJ2-7; the TCRdb call, TRBD1, lacks DNA for checking. This CDR3 contains 16 residues. Germline CDR1 is LGHDT and CDR2 is YNNKEL (reference sequence). This CDR3 reads CASSQEDSPFSYEQYF.

This chain links TRBV6-5 with TRBJ1-4; TCRdb lists TRBD1, though no DNA is available to test this call. The CDR3 consists of 15 residues. Per germline, CDR1 MNHEY and CDR2 SVGAGI. The CDR3 spells CASSYGGEPNEKLFF.

V usage is TRBV2 and J usage is TRBJ1-5. The CDR3 totals 14 residues. Germline V CDR1 and CDR2: SNHLY, FYNNEI. This CDR3 is CASSEGSGNQPQHF. Filled out from reference TRBV2 and TRBJ1-5, the complete variable domain reads EPEVTQTPSHQVTQMGQEVILRCVPISNHLYFYWYRQILGQKVEFLVSFYNNEISEKSEIFDDQFSVERPDGSNFTLKIRSTKLEDSAMYFCASSEGSGNQPQHFGDGTRLSIL.

This chain joins TRBV29-1 and TRBJ1-1. Germline V gives CDR1 SQVTM, CDR2 ANQGSEA. This CDR3 spans 12 amino acids. The CDR3 protein is CSVVLGNTEAFF.

The chain links TRBV4-3 to TRBJ1-6. The CDR3 has 15 residues. The germline gives CDR1 LGHNA, CDR2 YSLEER. The CDR3 loop is CASSQDSGIGSPLHF.

J is TRBJ2-1 and V is TRBV7-3; no DNA is available, so the TRBD1 call from TCRdb remains unchecked. The CDR3 loop spans 15 amino acids. Germline V lookup: CDR1 SGHTA, CDR2 FQGTGA. The CDR3 loop is CASSLRDTPYNEQFF.

The J gene is TRBJ1-3, the V gene TRBV7-9. The V gene's germline CDR1 is SEHNR and CDR2 FQNEAQ (reference sequence). This CDR3 has 16 amino acids. CDR3 amino acids: CASSPTLGESGNTIYF.